This record concerns one T cell receptor beta chain sequence. This sample was taken from a study of blood T cell repertoires in COVID-19. Study-wide context: Samples representing acute and convalescent COVID-19 were sourced from the United States, Italy and Spain. From T cells, B-cell-depleted T cells, or PBMCs came the material, which was cDNA or gDNA.

In the original processing: How many nucleated cells were present was estimated from reference gene primer amplification. The table came from immunoSEQ multiplex PCR; TCRdb's copy has only in-frame clones and leaves some out. V and J calls and clone size are those listed in that table; D and trimming were worked out from the DNA. The sample comprises 97,000 or so clones, around 80% of which are singletons, and approximately 20% rests with the top ten. Trimming pared 4 bases from V and 7 bases from J, leaving 20 bases between. CDR3 length: 16 residues. Germline CDR1 is LNHDA and CDR2 is SQIVND (reference sequence).

The V call is TRBV19, the J call TRBJ2-1; D perhaps matches TRBD2 (6 bases). This receptor was identified in an elderly man with acute or convalescent COVID-19. The source material was peripheral blood. CDR3 bases: TGTGCCAGTAGTACGGGGAGGACCAGCCGGAGGAATGAGCAGTTCTTC. The encoded protein is CASSTGRTSRRNEQFF.